Each of the 27 T cell receptor beta chains below was sequenced from the same sample in a study of multiple sclerosis patients with progressive multifocal leukoencephalopathy. TCRdb's table, derived via immunoSEQ multiplex PCR, lists solely in-frame clones and lacks some. The sample has under 30,000 clones, approximately 90% seen once. As to time point: about 13 months of natalizumab therapy. Sequenced here: PBMCs, sampled from a patient treated with natalizumab. These receptors all stem from a man aged 25-45 years with multiple sclerosis.

The chain employs TRBV6-5 and TRBJ2-1; D not resolved. V lost 2 bases and J 5 bases, leaving 4 bases between the germline ends. Per the germline V gene, CDR1 is MNHEY and CDR2 is SVGAGI. This CDR3 comprises 12 residues. The CDR3 bases are TGTGCCAGCAGTTACGGGGACAATGAGCAGTTCTTC. Its protein product is CASSYGDNEQFF.

The chain couples TRBV5-4 to TRBJ1-2, with TRBD1 identical over 7 bases. The ends lost 4 bases at V and 3 bases at J; junction bases unmatched: 9. The CDR3 extends over 15 amino acids. The germline V gene has CDR1 SGHNT and CDR2 YYREEE (reference sequence). This CDR3 is CASSRQGRLDYGYTF. DNA of the CDR3: TGTGCCAGCAGCCGACAGGGCAGGTTGGACTATGGCTACACCTTC.

The count of this clone is one. The genes are TRBV5-1 and TRBJ2-3; 7 bases are shared with TRBD2. Losses at the gene ends were 5 bases for V and 6 bases for J; bases not matched to a gene: 9. Germline V gene sequence: CDR1 SGHRS, CDR2 YFSETQ. This CDR3 has 14 amino acids. CDR3 sequence (DNA): TGCGCCAGCAGTGATCCGGGAGGCCCCGATACGCAGTATTTT. This sequence encodes CASSDPGGPDTQYF.

This rearrangement joins TRBV10-2 to TRBJ2-6; TRBD1 is a possible D gene (6 bases). This CDR3 has 17 amino acids. Germline V gene lookup returns CDR1 WSHSY and CDR2 SAAADI. V was clipped by 6 bases and J by 0 bases, with 15 bases between them. As DNA, the CDR3 is TGCGCCAGCAGGGCGACAGGCTACACCTCTGGGGCCAACGTCCTGACTTTC. It translates to CASRATGYTSGANVLTF.

The chain carries TRBV5-1 and TRBJ2-7; 13 nucleotides agree with TRBD2. Germline CDR1 SGHRS, CDR2 YFSETQ. This CDR3 comprises 16 residues. Unmatched junction bases numbered 11, after V lost 4 bases and J lost 7 bases. CDR3 nucleotide sequence: TGCGCCAGCAGCCCCTTCACTAGCGGGAGGGCAGGGGAGCAGTACTTC. Translating it yields CASSPFTSGRAGEQYF.

J is TRBJ1-1 and V is TRBV5-1; 7 bases agree with TRBD1. The CDR3 spans 16 residues. Unmatched junction bases numbered 7, after V lost 1 base and J lost 1 base. Germline CDR1 is SGHRS and CDR2 is YFSETQ. CDR3 sequence (DNA): TGCGCCAGCAGCTTGCGGGCAGGGGGATCGAACACTGAAGCTTTCTTT. Residues: CASSLRAGGSNTEAFF.

This clone was seen once. The rearrangement links TRBV6-5 to TRBJ2-5; 12 bases match TRBD2. The junction had 7 bases not matched to a gene; V was cut back by 6 bases and J by 5 bases. There are 15 residues in the CDR3. The germline V gene encodes CDR1 MNHEY and CDR2 SVGAGI. CDR3 sequence (DNA): TGTGCCAGCAGCCGACTAGCGGGAGAGGGGGAGACCCAGTACTTC. This encodes CASSRLAGEGETQYF.

The J gene is TRBJ2-7, the V gene TRBV7-9, with D unclear. CDR3 length: 13 amino acids. The V gene's germline CDR1 is SEHNR and CDR2 FQNEAQ (reference sequence). The CDR3: CASSLAGSDEQYV. The DNA of the CDR3 is TGTGCCAGCAGTTTAGCAGGTTCCGATGAGCAGTACGTC.

This clone was picked up one time. The V call is TRBV2, the J call TRBJ2-3; TRBD2 aligns across 14 bases. V was pared by 4 bases and J by 1 base, with 7 bases of the junction left unmatched. The CDR3 extends over 18 amino acids. CDR1 and CDR2 (germline): SNHLY, FYNNEI. The CDR3 protein is CASSGLAGGSRRTDTQYF. CDR3 coding DNA: TGTGCCAGCAGTGGACTAGCGGGAGGGTCACGCCGCACAGATACGCAGTATTTT. Using reference TRBV2 and TRBJ2-3 for the parts outside the CDR3, the full variable domain is EPEVTQTPSHQVTQMGQEVILRCVPISNHLYFYWYRQILGQKVEFLVSFYNNEISEKSEIFDDQFSVERPDGSNFTLKIRSTKLEDSAMYFCASSGLAGGSRRTDTQYFGPGTRLTVL.

Points on this clone: The sample contains more than one DNA sequence encoding this CDR3. The chain links TRBV5-5 to TRBJ2-7, with TRBD2 identical over 13 bases. V shed 2 bases and J 5 bases; nucleotides not matched to a gene: 10. Germline assignment: CDR1 SGHKS and CDR2 YYEKEE (reference sequence). The CDR3 length is 17 residues. This chain's CDR3 is CASSLGLAGVDSHEQYV. In DNA form, the CDR3 reads TGTGCCAGCAGCTTAGGACTAGCGGGAGTAGATTCCCACGAGCAGTACGTC.

V is TRBV7-9 and J is TRBJ2-5; D uncertain. From germline, CDR1 is SEHNR and CDR2 FQNEAQ (reference sequence). Trimming removed 3 bases from V and 3 bases from J, with 17 bases in between. The CDR3 totals 16 residues. CDR3 nucleotide sequence: TGTGCCAGCAGCTTCCCCCTTGTGCCCCGGAAAGAGACCCAGTACTTC. Translation gives CASSFPLVPRKETQYF.

The chain combines TRBV7-9 with TRBJ1-1, with D possibly matching TRBD1 (6 bases). CDR1 and CDR2 (germline): SEHNR, FQNEAQ (reference sequence). This CDR3 has 12 amino acids. Trimming took 11 bases from V and 5 from J, leaving 15 bases between them. The CDR3 coding sequence is TGTGCCCAAGGGGGTGGGGGAACTGAAGCTTTCTTT. As protein: CAQGGGGTEAFF.

The rearrangement joins TRBV13 to TRBJ2-1; no definite D call. The CDR3 is made up of 14 amino acids. Germline V gene data show CDR1 as PRHDT and CDR2 as FYEKMQ (reference sequence). The V end lost 1 base, the J end lost 7 bases, and 11 bases lay between the germline ends. In DNA form, the CDR3 reads TGTGCCAGCAGCTTAGCCTCGACCCTTAATGAGCAGTTCTTC. It codes for CASSLASTLNEQFF.

The chain carries TRBV5-6 and TRBJ2-1, with 10 positions matching TRBD1. The CDR3 contains 15 residues. CDR1 and CDR2 (germline): SGHDT, YYEEEE. The ends lost 0 bases at V and 7 bases at J; junction bases unmatched: 4. The CDR3 sequence: CASSLETGGRNEQFF. The CDR3 DNA follows: TGTGCCAGCAGCTTGGAGACAGGGGGCAGGAATGAGCAGTTCTTC.

The CDR3 region has the DNA TGTGCCAGCAGCGAGACCGGGACCCCGGAAGCTTTCTTT. Its translation: CASSETGTPEAFF. The chain has TRBV25-1 and TRBJ1-1; maybe TRBD1 (5 bases). Trimming stripped 6 bases from V and 8 bases from J, with 16 bases between. Per germline, CDR1 MGHDK and CDR2 SYGVNS. There are 13 residues in the CDR3.

This clone has only one observation. The chain uses TRBV5-1 and TRBJ1-1, with TRBD1 matching 8 bases. The length of the CDR3 is 13 residues. With 5 bases clipped from V and 4 bases from J, the junction kept 4 bases outside the gene matches. Germline-derived CDR1 and CDR2 are SGHRS and YFSETQ. CDR3 residues: CASRHTGGTEAFF. The CDR3 nucleotides read TGCGCCAGCAGACATACAGGGGGCACTGAAGCTTTCTTT.

Only one count was recorded for this clone. The sample contains more than one DNA sequence encoding this CDR3. V gene TRBV6-5 combines with J gene TRBJ1-2; D ambiguous. With 6 bases removed from V and 4 bases from J, the gap between germline ends came to 9 bases. Germline CDR1 MNHEY, CDR2 SVGAGI. The CDR3 totals 12 residues. CDR3 loop: CASSTRSYGYTF. The CDR3 DNA follows: TGTGCCAGCAGCACTCGCTCCTATGGCTACACCTTC.

This chain joins TRBV7-8 and TRBJ2-5, with a tentative D call TRBD1 (5 bases). Trimming shortened V by 5 bases and J by 2 bases, and 12 bases separated the two germline ends. This CDR3 has 14 residues. Per the germline V gene, CDR1 is SGHVS and CDR2 is FQNEAQ. This chain's CDR3 is CASSHFRQQETQYF. The DNA of the CDR3 is TGTGCCAGCAGCCATTTTAGACAGCAAGAGACCCAGTACTTC.

CDR3 region: CASSELGGAYEQYV. The CDR3, as DNA: TGTGCCAGCAGTGAACTCGGGGGCGCATACGAGCAGTACGTC. This chain connects TRBV6-1 to TRBJ2-7; D assignment may be TRBD1 or TRBD2 (6 bases each). Germline CDR1 reads MNHNS; CDR2 reads SASEGT. V lost 2 bases and J 4 bases, leaving 12 bases between the germline ends. The CDR3 has 14 residues.

The chain joins TRBV13 to TRBJ2-1; D is unclear. Germline assignment: CDR1 PRHDT and CDR2 FYEKMQ (reference sequence). This CDR3 spans 13 amino acids. V lost 8 bases to trimming and J lost 1 base, with 9 bases between them. CDR3 DNA sequence: TGTGCCAGCGCGCAGAGGTCCTACAATGAGCAGTTCTTC. It encodes CASAQRSYNEQFF. The full variable domain, rest sourced from reference TRBV13 and TRBJ2-1, is AAGVIQSPRHLIKEKRETATLKCYPIPRHDTVYWYQQGPGQDPQFLISFYEKMQSDKGSIPDRFSAQQFSDYHSELNMSSLELGDSALYFCASAQRSYNEQFFGPGTRLTVL.

J is TRBJ2-5 and V is TRBV4-3, with 12 positions matching TRBD2. TRBJ2-7 matches the DNA end more closely, so the J call is doubtful. The CDR3 is 16 amino acids. From germline, CDR1 is LGHNA and CDR2 YSLEER. The CDR3 protein is CASSQGPGLAGYEQYF. The CDR3 DNA reads TGCGCCAGCAGCCAGGGACCGGGACTAGCGGGCTACGAGCAGTACTTC.

This sequence joins TRBV28 and TRBJ2-7, with 13 bases lining up with TRBD2. CDR3 length: 23 residues. V trimming: 2 bases; J trimming: 6 bases; junction bases outside the gene matches: 28. Per the germline V gene, CDR1 is MDHEN and CDR2 is SYDVKM. CDR3 protein: CASSLGQGAKAGLAGDSHGEQYV. The DNA for the CDR3 is TGTGCCAGCAGTTTAGGACAGGGGGCGAAAGCCGGACTAGCGGGGGATTCTCATGGCGAGCAGTACGTC.

V is TRBV28 and J is TRBJ1-2; unclear D gene. CDR1 is MDHEN and CDR2 is SYDVKM in the germline V gene. The V end lost 3 bases, the J end lost 4 bases, and 12 bases lay between the germline ends. This CDR3 is 14 amino acids long. CDR3 region: CASSFSDGGYGYTF. CDR3 sequence (DNA): TGTGCCAGCAGTTTTTCGGACGGTGGCTATGGCTACACCTTC.

This sequence joins TRBV27 and TRBJ2-1; no clear D. Germline loops: CDR1 MNHEY, CDR2 SMNVEV (reference sequence). Trimming took 8 bases from V and 0 from J, leaving 14 bases between them. This CDR3 contains 15 residues. The CDR3 nucleotides are TGTGCCAGCGGCACACTTGGACCCTCCTACAATGAGCAGTTCTTC. Amino acid sequence: CASGTLGPSYNEQFF.

The V gene is TRBV5-4, the J gene TRBJ2-5; the D gene is possibly TRBD1 (5 bases). CDR1 and CDR2 from the germline V gene are SGHNT and YYREEE (reference sequence). The CDR3 loop spans 14 amino acids. Trimming removed 0 bases at V and 4 bases at J, with 10 bases between. DNA of the CDR3: TGTGCCAGCAGCTTGGGTTCCAGGGTAGAGACCCAGTACTTC. Protein sequence: CASSLGSRVETQYF.

The rearrangement links TRBV5-6 to TRBJ1-6, with D perhaps TRBD1 (6 bases). The CDR3 totals 15 residues. The germline V gene has CDR1 SGHDT and CDR2 YYEEEE. V lost 0 bases and J lost 9, with 13 bases in between. CDR3 DNA sequence: TGTGCCAGCAGCTTGGATCAGGGGAGGATTTCACCCCTCCACTTT. This translates into CASSLDQGRISPLHF.

This clone was seen only a few times. The chain uses TRBV2 and TRBJ2-7; 12 bases fit TRBD1. J gave up 6 bases and V 6 bases, and 9 bases lay outside the gene matches. CDR3 length equals 15 residues. Germline-derived CDR1 and CDR2 are SNHLY and FYNNEI. CDR3 loop: CASREGGTGGFEQYV. The CDR3 DNA is TGTGCCAGCAGGGAGGGAGGGACAGGGGGCTTCGAGCAGTACGTC.